Listed below are T cell receptor beta chains from one sample, sequenced in a study of T cells in localized non-small cell lung cancer. Only in-frame clones appear in the TCRdb table, and some are missing; sequencing was by immunoSEQ multiplex PCR. The sample lists tens of thousands of clones, around three quarters seen once, with roughly 21% in the top ten. The sample in question was PBMCs, obtained before any cancer treatment. The origin of the receptors is a man between 40 and 69 years old with stage II squamous cell lung carcinoma. CDR3s include the opening cysteine and the closing phenylalanine or tryptophan. The D gene is left open where the match is weak. Clone size is shown for a subset of rows, as once, few, many or a class of expanded clone.

d_gene,abundance,v_gene,j_gene,CDR3nt,CDR3aa
TRBD1,NA,TRBV19,TRBJ2-2,TGTGCCAGTAGTTCGGGACAGGAGGCCGGGGAGCTGTTTTTT,CASSSGQEAGELFF
TRBD1,NA,TRBV30,TRBJ2-2,TGTGCCTGGAGCGGACAGGGGGCGATCGGGGAGCTGTTTTTT,CAWSGQGAIGELFF
TRBD1,NA,TRBV29-1,TRBJ2-1,TGCAGCGTTGCCGGGACAGGGGTGGAACATGAGCAGTTCTTC,CSVAGTGVEHEQFF
TRBD1,NA,TRBV27,TRBJ2-7,TGTGCCAGCAGTTTATCTGACAGGGGGGCCTACGAGCAGTACTTC,CASSLSDRGAYEQYF
NA,NA,TRBV28,TRBJ2-1,TGTGCCAGCCGATCATACAATGAGCAGTTCTTC,CASRSYNEQFF
NA,NA,TRBV27,TRBJ1-1,TGTGCCAGCAGTTTGGGGGGGGTCGTGAACACTGAAGCTTTCTTT,CASSLGGVVNTEAFF
NA,NA,TRBV30,TRBJ2-3,TGTGCCTGGAGTGAAGAGGGACTTCGCAGCACAGATACGCAGTATTTT,CAWSEEGLRSTDTQYF
TRBD1,NA,TRBV28,TRBJ1-1,TGTGCCAGCAGACTACCGGGACAGGGTTTCGCTGAAGCTTTCTTT,CASRLPGQGFAEAFF
NA,NA,TRBV28,TRBJ1-5,TGTGCCAGCCGATTGGCCTCTCGGGGGGATAGCAATCAGCCCCAGCATTTT,CASRLASRGDSNQPQHF
NA,NA,TRBV5-1,TRBJ2-7,TGCGCCAGCGGGACGGGGCCCACCTACGAGCAGTACTTC,CASGTGPTYEQYF
TRBD2,once,TRBV5-6,TRBJ2-5,TGTGCCAGCAGCTCGGGACTAGCGGGAGCGTTCTCTTGGGAGACCCAGTACTTC,CASSSGLAGAFSWETQYF